This passage covers 23 T cell receptor beta chains from one sample sequenced in a study of cytomegalovirus exposure and HLA in healthy donors. Here immunoSEQ multiplex PCR was the method, and the copy in TCRdb shows in-frame clones only, minus some. The sample consists of 85,000 to 90,000 clones, 96% of them appearing once. Sequencing input: PBMCs. These receptors were obtained from a man between 18 and 29 years old in good health and CMV-seronegative.

The genes are TRBV15 and TRBJ1-2; D call uncertain. The CDR3 extends over 15 amino acids. The V end was cut by 4 bases, the J end by 6 bases, with 18 bases between. CDR1 is LNHNV and CDR2 is YYDKDF in the germline V gene (reference sequence). The CDR3 coding sequence is TGTGCCACCAGCATGATCCCCCGGAGTTGGGATGGCTACACCTTC. Protein sequence: CATSMIPRSWDGYTF. Combining the CDR3 with reference TRBV15 and TRBJ1-2 gives the whole variable domain DAMVIQNPRYQVTQFGKPVTLSCSQTLNHNVMYWYQQKSSQAPKLLFHYYDKDFNNEADTPDNFQSRRPNTSFCFLDIRSPGLGDTAMYLCATSMIPRSWDGYTFGSGTRLTVV.

The CDR3 loop reads CASSQAQGAGDEKLFF. CDR3 sequence (DNA): TGTGCCAGCAGCCAAGCACAGGGGGCCGGAGACGAAAAACTGTTTTTT. The V gene is TRBV4-2, the J gene TRBJ1-4, with TRBD1 matching 9 bases. J lost 8 bases, V lost 1 base, and 8 bases had no gene match. Germline V gene data show CDR1 as LGHNA and CDR2 as YNFKEQ. The CDR3 extends over 16 amino acids.

The V and J genes are TRBV27 and TRBJ2-2, with 11 nucleotides matching TRBD2. The germline V gene encodes CDR1 MNHEY and CDR2 SMNVEV (reference sequence). The V gene end was trimmed by 1 base and the J gene end by 7 bases; junction bases not matched to a gene: 2. The CDR3 covers 15 residues. CDR3 coding DNA: TGTGCCAGCAGTTTATATCTAGCGGGAGGCGGGGAGCTGTTTTTT. Translation: CASSLYLAGGGELFF.

The V gene is TRBV27, the J gene TRBJ2-7; tentatively, D is TRBD1 (5 bases). The germline V and J ends were trimmed by 4 bases and 5 bases, with 9 bases remaining between them. Per germline, CDR1 MNHEY and CDR2 SMNVEV (reference sequence). CDR3 length equals 12 residues. CDR3 sequence (DNA): TGTGCCAGCAGTTCAAAACAGGACGAGCAGTACTTC. It is translated as CASSSKQDEQYF.

This clone was seen only once. This sequence joins TRBV5-5 and TRBJ2-1; a weak D match, TRBD2 (6 bases). The ends were cut back, 2 bases at V and 5 bases at J, with 8 bases in the middle. Germline assignment: CDR1 SGHKS and CDR2 YYEKEE (reference sequence). The CDR3 has 13 amino acids. The DNA for the CDR3 is TGTGCCAGCAGCTTAAGGACTAACAATGAGCAGTTCTTC. Its protein is CASSLRTNNEQFF.

This chain joins TRBV28 and TRBJ2-7, with 7 bases fitting TRBD2. The CDR3 is made up of 15 amino acids. V shed 3 bases, J shed 3 bases, and the junction held 8 bases outside the gene matches. From germline, CDR1 is MDHEN and CDR2 SYDVKM. CDR3 sequence: CASSLGGTKVYEQYF. As DNA, the CDR3 is TGTGCCAGCAGTTTGGGGGGGACTAAAGTCTACGAGCAGTACTTC.

The V gene is TRBV5-1, the J gene TRBJ2-4; D possibly corresponds to TRBD2 (6 bases). Germline V gives CDR1 SGHRS, CDR2 YFSETQ. The CDR3 totals 18 residues. With 4 bases removed from V and 8 bases from J, the gap between germline ends came to 28 bases. The CDR3 is CASSPFKAGPSGGDIQYF. The CDR3 DNA reads as TGCGCCAGCAGCCCTTTTAAAGCGGGTCCATCCGGGGGTGACATTCAGTACTTC.

The chain joins TRBV11-2 to TRBJ2-7; a weak D match, TRBD1 (6 bases). Trimming stripped 5 bases from V and 2 bases from J, with 10 bases between. CDR1 and CDR2 (germline): SGHAT, FQNNGV. The CDR3 has 13 amino acids. The CDR3 loop reads CASSPGTPYEQYV. CDR3 bases: TGTGCCAGCAGCCCCGGGACACCCTACGAGCAGTACGTC.

The chain combines TRBV27 with TRBJ2-2; D may be TRBD1 (6 bases). Germline-derived CDR1 and CDR2 are MNHEY and SMNVEV (reference sequence). CDR3 size: 15 residues. The ends were cut back, 6 bases at V and 0 bases at J, with 11 bases in the middle. The CDR3 reads CASRVGQSNTGELFF. The CDR3 nucleotides read TGTGCCAGCAGGGTCGGACAGTCGAACACCGGGGAGCTGTTTTTT.

The chain links TRBV29-1 to TRBJ1-2; 7 bases fit TRBD1. Germline trimming cut 4 bases from V and 4 bases from J; bases unmatched to any gene: 6. Germline V gives CDR1 SQVTM, CDR2 ANQGSEA. CDR3 length: 13 amino acids. CDR3 bases: TGCAGCGTTGGGGAACAGGGGCGCTATGGCTACACCTTC. It yields the protein CSVGEQGRYGYTF.

This chain joins TRBV9 and TRBJ1-2, with TRBD1 identical over 8 bases. This CDR3 is 17 amino acids long. Germline V gene lookup returns CDR1 SGDLS and CDR2 YYNGEE. The ends lost 3 bases at V and 2 bases at J; junction bases unmatched: 12. The CDR3 here is CASSGGQAPRGNYGYTF. As DNA, the CDR3 is TGTGCCAGCAGCGGGGGACAGGCTCCCCGAGGAAACTATGGCTACACCTTC.

This sequence joins TRBV11-3 and TRBJ2-7; D is possibly TRBD2 (6 bases). Trimming cost V 5 bases and J 6 bases, with 17 bases left between them. The germline gives CDR1 SGHNT, CDR2 YENEEA. The length of the CDR3 is 14 residues. This CDR3 reads CASSARGGAGEQYV. In nucleotides, the CDR3 is TGTGCCAGCAGCGCACGCGGAGGGGCTGGCGAGCAGTACGTC.

This clone is a singleton in its sample. This chain connects TRBV5-1 to TRBJ1-1, with D maybe TRBD1 (5 bases). Between the trimmed V and J ends, which lost 4 bases and 7 bases, there was a span of 26 bases. Germline values: CDR1 SGHRS, CDR2 YFSETQ. The CDR3 extends over 17 amino acids. CDR3: CASSATPGLGGMSEAFF. In DNA, the CDR3 is TGCGCCAGCAGCGCTACCCCGGGACTGGGGGGTATGAGTGAAGCTTTCTTT. Based on the CDR3 plus reference TRBV5-1 and TRBJ1-1, the full variable domain is KAGVTQTPRYLIKTRGQQVTLSCSPISGHRSVSWYQQTPGQGLQFLFEYFSETQRNKGNFPGRFSGRQFSNSRSEMNVSTLELGDSALYLCASSATPGLGGMSEAFFGQGTRLTVV.

V is TRBV27 and J is TRBJ1-1; no clear D gene. V lost 6 bases, J lost 1 base, and 15 bases lay in between. CDR1 MNHEY and CDR2 SMNVEV come from the germline V gene (reference sequence). The CDR3 spans 15 residues. CDR3: CASRPGYSGNTEAFF. As DNA, the CDR3 is TGTGCCAGCAGACCCGGATACTCGGGGAACACTGAAGCTTTCTTT.

This clone was found once. The genes are TRBV30 and TRBJ2-1; D gene ambiguous. Trimming shortened V by 8 bases and J by 9 bases, and 20 bases separated the two germline ends. The germline V gene has CDR1 GTSNPN and CDR2 SVGIG (reference sequence). This CDR3 is built from 13 residues. The CDR3 DNA reads TGTGCCGCCCTTGGGCCCCGGTCGAGTGAGCAGTTCTTC. Translating gives CAALGPRSSEQFF.

This clone was recorded once. The chain is built from TRBV6-1 and TRBJ2-7; 7 positions agree with TRBD2. CDR3 length: 14 residues. The germline V gene has CDR1 MNHNS and CDR2 SASEGT. With 0 bases clipped from V and 5 bases from J, the junction kept 4 bases outside the gene matches. CDR3 sequence reads: CASSEAGGFDEQYF. CDR3 in DNA: TGTGCCAGCAGTGAAGCGGGAGGGTTCGACGAGCAGTACTTC.

The V and J genes are TRBV25-1 and TRBJ1-2; D not resolved. With 4 bases removed from V and 5 bases from J, the gap between germline ends came to 8 bases. The germline V gene has CDR1 MGHDK and CDR2 SYGVNS. The CDR3 is 12 residues long. The CDR3 DNA reads TGTGCCAGCAGTGGCGGAGCTTATGGCTACACCTTC. As protein: CASSGGAYGYTF.

CDR3 sequence reads: CASSLVRTGSAGELFF. CDR3 DNA sequence: TGTGCCAGCAGCCTGGTTAGGACAGGGTCCGCCGGGGAGCTGTTTTTT. The chain has TRBV14 and TRBJ2-2; the match to TRBD1 covers 8 bases. Germline-derived CDR1 and CDR2 are SGHDN and FVKESK. This CDR3 spans 16 amino acids. Unmatched junction bases numbered 10, after V lost 4 bases and J lost 6 bases.

V is TRBV6-1 and J is TRBJ2-3, with 9 bases matching TRBD1. After removal of 4 bases from V and 1 base from J, the junction contained 15 bases not matched to a gene. In germline, CDR1 is MNHNS, CDR2 SASEGT. The CDR3 runs 19 residues. The CDR3 protein is CASSVAHFTGGAGTDTQYF. The CDR3 nucleotides read TGTGCCAGCAGTGTCGCCCACTTTACAGGGGGCGCGGGCACAGATACGCAGTATTTT.

This chain joins TRBV7-2 and TRBJ1-5; no reliable D call. Trimming took 5 bases from V and 5 from J, leaving 7 bases between them. The CDR3 totals 12 residues. Germline V gene lookup returns CDR1 SGHTA and CDR2 FQGNSA. The CDR3 sequence is CASSPQDQPQHF. Here the CDR3 DNA reads TGTGCCAGCAGCCCGCAGGATCAGCCCCAGCATTTT.

The V gene is TRBV27, the J gene TRBJ1-5; D is ambiguous. CDR3 length: 14 amino acids. Trimming cost V 5 bases and J 4 bases, with 12 bases left between them. The V gene's germline CDR1 is MNHEY and CDR2 SMNVEV (reference sequence). The CDR3 coding sequence is TGTGCCAGCAGTCAAAGCCGAACGAATCAGCCCCAGCATTTT. Translated, it gives CASSQSRTNQPQHF.

The genes are TRBV18 and TRBJ2-1, with 7 bases identical to TRBD2. With V trimmed by 3 bases and J by 5 bases, 7 bases remained unmatched. Germline V gene sequence: CDR1 KGHSH, CDR2 LQKENI. This CDR3 spans 15 amino acids. CDR3 sequence (DNA): TGTGCCAGCTCACCCCCTAGCGGACGGAACAATGAGCAGTTCTTC. This gives the protein CASSPPSGRNNEQFF.

V gene TRBV2 combines with J gene TRBJ1-4; 8 bases line up with TRBD1. The V segment lost 5 bases and the J segment 4 bases; nucleotides outside the gene matches: 3. Germline CDR1 SNHLY, CDR2 FYNNEI. CDR3 length equals 14 residues. DNA for the CDR3: TGTGCCAGCAGTTTACAGGGGGTTAATGAAAAACTGTTTTTT. Translating it yields CASSLQGVNEKLFF.